The 17 T cell receptor beta chains listed next were all sequenced from one sample in a study of blood T cell repertoires in COVID-19. Generated by immunoSEQ multiplex PCR, the TCRdb table keeps only in-frame clones and is missing some. This sample has fewer than 250,000 clones, with about 88% found just once. The sequenced sample was peripheral blood. All receptors derive from a human donor in a cohort sampled during active COVID-19.

The CDR3 here is CASSQESWGGLFF. In nucleotides, the CDR3 is TGTGCCAGCAGCCAAGAAAGTTGGGGAGGCCTGTTTTTT. The chain has TRBV3-1 (or the pseudogene TRBV3-2) and TRBJ2-2, with D tentatively TRBD2 (6 bases). Trimming left V 0 bases short and J 14 bases short, with 13 bases between. Germline V gene sequence: CDR1 LGHDT, CDR2 YNNKEL (reference sequence). The CDR3 has 13 amino acids.

The J gene is TRBJ1-1, the V gene TRBV5-1; no clear D gene. Per the germline V gene, CDR1 is SGHRS and CDR2 is YFSETQ. V was pared by 0 bases and J by 6 bases, with 12 bases between. The CDR3 has 14 amino acids. The CDR3: CASSLVPGRAEAFF. The CDR3 DNA reads as TGCGCCAGCAGCTTGGTGCCCGGGAGGGCTGAAGCTTTCTTT.

The chain joins TRBV5-6 to TRBJ2-7; 16 bases are shared with TRBD2. Per the germline V gene, CDR1 is SGHDT and CDR2 is YYEEEE. CDR3 length: 18 residues. The trim removed 4 bases at V and 2 bases at J, leaving 9 bases unmatched. CDR3 sequence reads: CASSRSGTSGGAPYEQYF. CDR3 DNA: TGTGCCAGCAGCCGCTCCGGGACTAGCGGGGGGGCTCCCTACGAGCAGTACTTC.

The CDR3 sequence is CASSIVGQGHPQFF. The DNA for the CDR3 is TGTGCCAGTAGTATAGTCGGACAGGGCCATCCGCAGTTCTTC. This chain links TRBV19 with TRBJ2-1; 8 bases are a match to TRBD1. CDR3 size: 14 residues. Germline CDR1 is LNHDA and CDR2 is SQIVND (reference sequence). V was pared by 1 base and J by 12 bases, with 8 bases of the junction left unmatched.

The rearrangement links TRBV15 to TRBJ1-3; D gene unclear. Trimming took 1 base from V and 0 from J, leaving 4 bases between them. The CDR3 runs to 14 residues. Germline V gene data show CDR1 as LNHNV and CDR2 as YYDKDF (reference sequence). CDR3 sequence (DNA): TGTGCCACCAGCAGAGGAGGCTCTGGAAACACCATATATTTT. Its translation is CATSRGGSGNTIYF.

The chain has TRBV7-2 and TRBJ1-1, with D perhaps TRBD1 (5 bases). Between the trimmed V and J ends, which lost 3 bases and 5 bases, there was a span of 10 bases. CDR3 length: 13 amino acids. Germline CDR1 reads SGHTA; CDR2 reads FQGNSA. CDR3: CASSFGGGTEAFF. The CDR3 DNA is TGTGCCAGCAGCTTTGGGGGAGGGACTGAAGCTTTCTTT.

V gene TRBV6-5 combines with J gene TRBJ2-7; 8 bases align to TRBD1. V lost 7 bases and J lost 0; bases outside the gene matches: 8. The germline V gene encodes CDR1 MNHEY and CDR2 SVGAGI. The CDR3 totals 15 residues. This CDR3 reads CASTPRTGPSYEQYF. The CDR3 bases are TGTGCCAGCACCCCCCGGACAGGGCCCTCCTACGAGCAGTACTTC.

The chain has TRBV7-2 and TRBJ2-5, with TRBD1 matching over 12 bases. Germline values: CDR1 SGHTA, CDR2 FQGNSA. The CDR3 is 15 residues long. The V segment lost 1 base and the J segment 4 bases; nucleotides outside the gene matches: 1. CDR3 in amino acids: CASSLGGQGAETQYF. The CDR3 DNA is TGTGCCAGCAGCTTAGGGGGACAGGGGGCAGAGACCCAGTACTTC. Looking up the rest from reference TRBV7-2 and TRBJ2-5 gives the full variable domain: GAGVSQSPSNKVTEKGKDVELRCDPISGHTALYWYRQSLGQGLEFLIYFQGNSAPDKSGLPSDRFSAERTGGSVSTLTIQRTQQEDSAVYLCASSLGGQGAETQYFGPGTRLLVL.

This rearrangement joins TRBV30 to TRBJ2-2; perhaps TRBD1 as D (5 bases). Germline CDR1 GTSNPN, CDR2 SVGIG (reference sequence). The V end was cut by 3 bases, the J end by 6 bases, with 14 bases between. This CDR3 is built from 14 residues. CDR3 sequence reads: CAWRHQGGPGELFF. CDR3 nucleotide sequence: TGTGCCTGGAGACATCAGGGTGGTCCCGGGGAGCTGTTTTTT. The whole variable domain, filled in from reference TRBV30 and TRBJ2-2, reads SQTIHQWPATLVQPVGSPLSLECTVEGTSNPNLYWYRQAAGRGLQLLFYSVGIGQISSEVPQNLSASRPQDRQFILSSKKLLLSDSGFYLCAWRHQGGPGELFFGEGSRLTVL.

The chain has TRBV27 and TRBJ2-2; TRBD2 matches at 12 bases. With V trimmed by 6 bases and J by 4 bases, 9 bases remained unmatched. Germline lookup yields CDR1 MNHEY and CDR2 SMNVEV (reference sequence). The CDR3 totals 17 residues. Here the CDR3 DNA reads TGTGCCAGCAGCTACCTAGCGGGAGGGCCGGGCACCGGGGAGCTGTTTTTT. Protein: CASSYLAGGPGTGELFF.

The rearrangement uses TRBV7-2 and TRBJ2-1; 11 bases are shared with TRBD2. Per germline, CDR1 SGHTA and CDR2 FQGNSA. The CDR3 consists of 16 residues. Trimming cost V 3 bases and J 10 bases; bases outside gene matches: 11. CDR3 sequence reads: CASSFLASGGLGEQFF. Here the CDR3 DNA reads TGTGCCAGCAGCTTTCTGGCTAGCGGGGGGTTGGGCGAGCAGTTCTTC.

The chain carries TRBV27 and TRBJ2-5; 9 bases map to TRBD2. This CDR3 spans 17 amino acids. Germline CDR1 MNHEY, CDR2 SMNVEV (reference sequence). Unmatched junction bases numbered 12, after V lost 2 bases and J lost 5 bases. The CDR3 region has the DNA TGTGCCAGCAGTTTAGGTAGCGGGAGAAAGCCCGGGGAGACCCAGTACTTC. Its translation is CASSLGSGRKPGETQYF.

The chain is built from TRBV5-1 and TRBJ1-2; no firm D call. Trimming removed 4 bases from V and 2 bases from J, with 12 bases in between. CDR3 length equals 14 residues. The germline gives CDR1 SGHRS, CDR2 YFSETQ. The CDR3 nucleotides read TGCGCCAGCAGCCTGGGCGGGAAAAACTATGGCTACACCTTC. This translates into CASSLGGKNYGYTF.

The genes are TRBV18 and TRBJ2-3, with D perhaps matching TRBD1 (5 bases). Looked up from germline, CDR1 is KGHSH and CDR2 is LQKENI. This CDR3 contains 14 residues. With 2 bases removed from V and 5 bases from J, the gap between germline ends came to 11 bases. The CDR3 loop is CASSPRTGKDTQYF. CDR3 in DNA: TGTGCCAGCTCACCAAGAACAGGCAAAGATACGCAGTATTTT.

About this clone: At one boundary the junction diverges from the germline segment, which might be a read error. The chain combines TRBV7-7 with TRBJ2-3; 9 bases agree with TRBD1. CDR1 and CDR2 from the germline V gene are SSHAT and FNYEAQ (reference sequence). This CDR3 region has 16 residues. The CDR3 here is CASSLGTGTITDTQYF. CDR3 coding DNA: TGTGCTAGCAGCTTAGGGACAGGGACTATCACAGATACGCAGTATTTT.

The chain joins TRBV6-1 to TRBJ2-7; TRBD1 matches 7 bases. Germline V gene sequence: CDR1 MNHNS, CDR2 SASEGT. There are 13 residues in the CDR3. V shed 3 bases and J 7 bases; nucleotides not matched to a gene: 6. The DNA of the CDR3 is TGTGCCAGCAGTGAGATAAGGGGGCGAGAGCAGTACTTC. Translation: CASSEIRGREQYF.

This chain joins TRBV5-5 and TRBJ2-1; 10 bases line up with TRBD1. Germline V gene data show CDR1 as SGHKS and CDR2 as YYEKEE (reference sequence). The V and J ends lost 0 bases and 6 bases, in that order; junction bases with no gene match: 3. The CDR3 covers 15 residues. CDR3 nucleotides: TGTGCCAGCAGCTTGGGGACAGGGGGTTTCAATGAGCAGTTCTTC. Translated, it gives CASSLGTGGFNEQFF.